What follows are 6 T cell receptor beta chains derived from one specimen sequenced in a study of Ad26.COV2.S vaccination and SARS-CoV-2 variants. Treatment indicated: 15 to 20 received Ad26.COV2.S at low or high dose, single or two shots; several received placebo; per-sample allocation not given. Specimens were obtained on day 63 following the first vaccine or placebo injection. Some clones are missing from TCRdb's copy, which holds only in-frame ones; the method was immunoSEQ multiplex PCR. Altogether about 350,000 clones are present, roughly 90% being singletons, with the ten largest covering approximately 5.9%. The material sequenced was peripheral blood, taken in a trial of Ad26.COV2.S vaccine versus placebo. The receptor source for this set is a person between 18 and 65 years old who received the Ad26.COV2.S COVID-19 vaccine or a placebo.

The chain carries TRBV25-1 and TRBJ2-2, with 8 bases that match TRBD2. This CDR3 comprises 16 residues. J was trimmed by 7 bases and V by 3 bases; bases with no gene match: 10. Germline-derived CDR1 and CDR2 are MGHDK and SYGVNS. The CDR3 nucleotides are TGTGCCAGCAGTGAGGGGAGGCGGGGGGCTATCGGGGAGCTGTTTTTT. Encoded protein: CASSEGRRGAIGELFF.

The gene calls are TRBV7-9 and TRBJ2-3, with no clear D. V was shortened by 5 bases and J by 2 bases, with 23 bases between the two germline ends. Germline lookup yields CDR1 SEHNR and CDR2 FQNEAQ (reference sequence). This CDR3 is built from 18 residues. The DNA of the CDR3 is TGTGCCAGCAGCAATCCGGAAGGGCTCGCGACTCACACAGATACGCAGTATTTT. Its translation is CASSNPEGLATHTDTQYF.

The chain uses TRBV5-1 and TRBJ2-7, with D perhaps TRBD1 (5 bases). Germline V gene data show CDR1 as SGHRS and CDR2 as YFSETQ. The V and J ends lost 4 bases and 7 bases respectively, with 9 bases between them. The CDR3 extends over 11 amino acids. The CDR3 sequence: CASSLNREQYF. The CDR3 DNA reads TGCGCCAGCAGCCTTAACAGGGAGCAGTACTTC.

This CDR3 is CASTSHRGNTEAFF. Written as DNA, the CDR3 is TGTGCCAGCACATCTCACAGGGGGAACACTGAAGCTTTCTTT. The chain has TRBV6-5 and TRBJ1-1; 7 bases align to TRBD1. The germline CDR1 and CDR2 sequences are MNHEY and SVGAGI. CDR3 length: 14 amino acids. The V segment lost 7 bases and the J segment 1 base; nucleotides outside the gene matches: 6.

The genes are TRBV14 and TRBJ2-5; perhaps TRBD2 as D (6 bases). Germline CDR1 SGHDN, CDR2 FVKESK. V was pared by 6 bases and J by 2 bases, with 16 bases between. This CDR3 is 15 amino acids long. The CDR3 is CASSLPAGPQETQYF. CDR3 in DNA: TGTGCCAGCAGTTTACCAGCGGGCCCACAAGAGACCCAGTACTTC.

The chain links TRBV15 to TRBJ2-5; D uncertain. Germline V gene sequence: CDR1 LNHNV, CDR2 YYDKDF (reference sequence). The CDR3 extends over 15 amino acids. V lost 1 base and J lost 4, with 13 bases in between. CDR3 in DNA: TGTGCCACCAGCAGAGGGCCTCCGTATTCAGAGACCCAGTACTTC. This sequence encodes CATSRGPPYSETQYF.